These T cell receptor beta chains were read from a single sample in a study of cytomegalovirus exposure and HLA in healthy donors. Using immunoSEQ multiplex PCR, the repertoire was profiled, and TCRdb retains in-frame clones only, with some absent. The table lists more than 90,000 clones, around 83% of them singletons. The sample taken for sequencing was PBMCs. The source of these receptors is a man aged 25 to 40 in good health and CMV-seropositive. The CDR3 runs from the conserved cysteine through the conserved F or W. Each record gives: clone size, CDR3 length, V gene, D gene, J gene, CDR3 DNA, CDR3 protein. D genes are given only for firm matches. Clone size is shown for a subset of rows, as once, few, many or a class of expanded clone.

>NA|13|TRBV27|TRBD1|TRBJ1-3
TGTGCCAGCCTGGACAGGACTGGAAACACCATATATTTT
CASLDRTGNTIYF
>NA|18|TRBV12-5|TRBD2|TRBJ2-2
TGTGCTAGTGGTTTGGTTCGATATAGCGGGAGTTTTACCGGGGAGCTGTTTTTT
CASGLVRYSGSFTGELFF
>NA|12|TRBV28|NA|TRBJ1-1
TGTGCTTCAGGGGTCATGAACACTGAAGCTTTCTTT
CASGVMNTEAFF
>few|15|TRBV10-1|TRBD2|TRBJ2-1
TGCGCCAGCAGTGAGAACCTACTAGCGGCTAATGAGCAGTTCTTC
CASSENLLAANEQFF
>NA|15|TRBV11-1|NA|TRBJ2-5
TGTGCCAGCAGCTTAGCGCTTGGGGGCGGGGAGACCCAGTACTTC
CASSLALGGGETQYF
>few|15|TRBV6-5|TRBD1|TRBJ2-2
TGTGCCAGCAGGCGACAGGGCGCGAACACCGGGGAGCTGTTTTTT
CASRRQGANTGELFF
>NA|16|TRBV27|TRBD2|TRBJ2-3
TGTGCCAGCAGGCTACTAGCGGGAGGGTCGACAGATACGCAGTATTTT
CASRLLAGGSTDTQYF
>NA|13|TRBV7-9|NA|TRBJ1-2
TGTGCCAGCAGCTTAACGCAGGGTAAAGGCTACACCTTC
CASSLTQGKGYTF
>NA|13|TRBV15|NA|TRBJ2-1
TGTGCCACCAGCAGAGAGCAGGGGTCTCGGCAGTTCTTC
CATSREQGSRQFF
>NA|15|TRBV5-1|NA|TRBJ1-1
TGCGCCAGCAGCTTGGCCGGGCAGGACTACACTGAAGCTTTCTTT
CASSLAGQDYTEAFF
>NA|16|TRBV11-2|NA|TRBJ2-7
TGTGCCAGCAGCGATCTCGTGGGCAAAAACTCCTACGAGCAGTACTTC
CASSDLVGKNSYEQYF
>NA|14|TRBV7-2|TRBD1|TRBJ2-7
TGTGCCAGCAGGGGGGGACAGGGGGCGTGGGAGCAGTACTTC
CASRGGQGAWEQYF
>NA|14|TRBV9|TRBD1|TRBJ1-2
TGTGCCAGCGGGGGACAGGGGGGTAACTATGGCTACACCTTC
CASGGQGGNYGYTF
>NA|16|TRBV18|NA|TRBJ2-3
TGTGCCAGCTCTCTCCTCTCAGGCAGCCTCACAGATACGCAGTATTTT
CASSLLSGSLTDTQYF
>NA|15|TRBV2|TRBD2|TRBJ2-5
TGTGCCAGCAGCCTGACTAGCGGGGGGCAAGAGACCCAGTACTTC
CASSLTSGGQETQYF
>NA|14|TRBV6-6|TRBD2|TRBJ2-5
TGTGCCAGCAGTGGGGAAACGGGGGGTGAGACCCAGTACTTC
CASSGETGGETQYF
>NA|12|TRBV11-2|NA|TRBJ2-1
TGTGCCAGCAGCTTAGCGGGAAATGAGCAGTTCTTC
CASSLAGNEQFF
>NA|15|TRBV7-6|TRBD1|TRBJ1-3
TGTGCCAGCAGCTCTCACAGGGGTGAAGGAAACACCATATATTTT
CASSSHRGEGNTIYF
>NA|14|TRBV28|NA|TRBJ2-6
TGTGCCAGCAGTGGGGGAGGTAGTGCCAACGTCCTGACTTTC
CASSGGGSANVLTF
>NA|15|TRBV2|NA|TRBJ1-5
TGTGCCAGCAGTGAAGGGGGCTGGCGCAATCAGCCCCAGCATTTT
CASSEGGWRNQPQHF
>NA|17|TRBV11-2|TRBD1|TRBJ2-5
TGTGCCAGCAGCTTGGTTTTGTCAACAGGGGTCCAAGAGACCCAGTACTTC
CASSLVLSTGVQETQYF
>NA|15|TRBV5-6|TRBD1|TRBJ1-2
TGTGCCAGCAGCTTGTCTGACAGGGGGCCGGGTGGCTACACCTTC
CASSLSDRGPGGYTF
>once|13|TRBV6-1|NA|TRBJ2-7
TGTGCCAGCAGGGGGCGAAGTCCCTACGAGCAGTACTTC
CASRGRSPYEQYF
>NA|14|TRBV5-6|NA|TRBJ2-1
TGTGCCAGCAGCTTGGGACTCTCTTACAATGAGCAGTTCTTC
CASSLGLSYNEQFF
>NA|14|TRBV10-3|TRBD2|TRBJ2-1
TGTGCCATCAGTGCGCTAGCGGGAGGAACTGAGCAGTTCTTC
CAISALAGGTEQFF
>NA|14|TRBV2|NA|TRBJ1-5
TGTGCCAGCATCGAACAGACTAGCAATCAGCCCCAGCATTTT
CASIEQTSNQPQHF
>few|13|TRBV5-1|TRBD1|TRBJ1-1
TGCGCCAGCAGCTTACAGGGGGTCACTGAAGCTTTCTTT
CASSLQGVTEAFF